This is a list of T cell receptor beta chains from one sample in a study of a mutant IDH1 vaccine in newly diagnosed glioma. The data were produced by immunoSEQ multiplex PCR, yet TCRdb's version contains in-frame clones alone and is incomplete. The sample records approximately 82,000 clones, approximately 85% being singletons. These receptors are not linked to any known antigen. Sequenced here: PBMCs, sampled from a glioma patient whose treatment included an IDH1 peptide vaccine. The receptor set was obtained from a man aged 25 to 45 with glioma. Some clones in this sample may be carry-over from other donors' samples. Each CDR3 is given with its conserved first and last residue. D genes are given only for firm matches. Rows give clone size only sometimes, using once, few, many, or a class for an expanded clone.

v_call	j_call	d_call	clone_size	cdr3_aa	cdr3_nt
TRBV4-1	TRBJ1-2	.	.	CASSQDGQGYYGYTF	TGCGCCAGCAGCCAAGATGGGCAGGGTTACTATGGCTACACCTTC
TRBV18	TRBJ1-1	.	.	CASSSSGDEAFF	TGTGCCAGCTCATCAAGCGGGGATGAAGCTTTCTTT
TRBV5-1	TRBJ2-7	TRBD1	.	CASRPTGTVYEQYF	TGCGCCAGCAGACCCACCGGGACAGTTTACGAGCAGTACTTC
TRBV18	TRBJ1-6	.	few	CASSPGEGSPLHF	TGTGCCAGCTCACCGGGGGAGGGCTCACCCCTCCACTTT
TRBV6-6	TRBJ1-2	TRBD1	.	CASSSGQGAGYTF	TGTGCCAGCAGTTCAGGGCAGGGGGCTGGCTACACCTTC
TRBV29-1	TRBJ2-1	TRBD2	.	CSVEGASGGVYNEQFF	TGCAGCGTTGAAGGTGCTAGCGGGGGGGTCTACAATGAGCAGTTCTTC
TRBV29-1	TRBJ2-1	.	.	CSASFTYNEQFF	TGCAGCGCGTCCTTCACCTACAATGAGCAGTTCTTC
TRBV4-3	TRBJ2-3	.	.	CASSQGPQGGDTQYF	TGCGCCAGCAGCCAAGGGCCGCAAGGTGGGGATACGCAGTATTTT
TRBV6-5	TRBJ2-7	.	.	CASRIVNEAYEQYF	TGTGCCAGCAGAATAGTCAACGAGGCCTACGAGCAGTACTTC
TRBV18	TRBJ2-3	.	.	CASSQTRLTGTDTQYF	TGTGCCAGCTCCCAGACACGTTTGACTGGAACAGATACGCAGTATTTT
TRBV30	TRBJ1-1	.	few	CAWNVLASSGAFF	TGTGCCTGGAACGTTTTGGCGTCCTCGGGAGCTTTCTTT
TRBV2	TRBJ1-3	.	.	CASSVTRGNTIYF	TGTGCCAGCAGTGTGACAAGGGGAAACACCATATATTTT
TRBV16	TRBJ1-1	.	.	CASSQKWTPRAFFF	TGTGCCAGCAGCCAAAAGTGGACACCCCGGGCGTTCTTCTTT
TRBV2	TRBJ1-4	.	.	CASSRNNEKLFF	TGTGCCAGCAGTCGTAACAATGAAAAACTGTTTTTT
TRBV28	TRBJ1-1	.	.	CASSSPGRVNTEAFF	TGTGCCAGCAGTTCCCCCGGGAGGGTGAACACTGAAGCTTTCTTT
TRBV7-3	TRBJ2-1	TRBD2	.	CASSPRGGLPLNEQFF	TGTGCCAGCAGCCCGCGGGGGGGCCTTCCTCTAAATGAGCAGTTCTTC